This TCR beta chain was profiled in a study of CD8+ T cells in alopecia areata. General observations from the study: Especially in alopecia totalis/universalis, lesional scalp showed greater clonality than normal scalp did.

As for this clone: Its matching antigen is unknown.

Sequencing templates came from extracted RNA that was reverse transcribed into cDNA. TCRdb's copy holds only in-frame clones and misses some; the assay was immunoSEQ multiplex PCR. This sample has roughly 220,000 clones, with approximately 67% found just once. Indicated treatment: oral pan-JAK inhibitor, 5-10 mg twice daily. Alopecia areata patients gave lesional scalp punch biopsies and peripheral blood samples. From germline, CDR1 is GTSNPN and CDR2 SVGIG (reference sequence). The CDR3 runs to 13 residues. The V and J ends lost 4 bases and 6 bases respectively, with 14 bases between them. This TCR derives from a human donor with alopecia areata. The chain couples TRBV30 to TRBJ2-3; D gene ambiguous. The sample in question was CD4+ T cells sorted from blood, obtained at week 44, from a patient treated with tofacitinib. The CDR3: CAWIAFGSDTQYF. The CDR3 DNA follows: TGTGCCTGGATAGCCTTCGGGTCGGATACGCAGTATTTT.